The rows below give T cell receptor beta chains drawn from one sample of a study of cytomegalovirus exposure and HLA in healthy donors. Only in-frame clones appear in the TCRdb table, and some are missing; sequencing was by immunoSEQ multiplex PCR. The sample holds around 190,000 clones, around 77% seen once. The source material was PBMCs. Receptor source: a woman aged 25 to 39 in good health and CMV-seronegative. Each CDR3 is given without its conserved first and last residue. The order of the fields is J gene, V gene, CDR3 protein.

J gene: TRBJ1-4
V gene: TRBV19
CDR3 protein: ASSPSTGTNEKLF

J gene: TRBJ1-3
V gene: TRBV5-5
CDR3 protein: ASSPGVLSGNTIY

J gene: TRBJ1-6
V gene: TRBV5-6
CDR3 protein: ASSFGDVYSPLH

J gene: TRBJ2-1
V gene: TRBV18
CDR3 protein: ASSPLNGLGGGYEQF

J gene: TRBJ1-1
V gene: TRBV11-2
CDR3 protein: ASSQDRGDTEAF

J gene: TRBJ2-3
V gene: TRBV2
CDR3 protein: ASSEDRLSTDTQY

J gene: TRBJ1-2
V gene: TRBV11-2
CDR3 protein: ASSLVTGAGGYT

J gene: TRBJ2-3
V gene: TRBV7-9
CDR3 protein: ASNDRLARDTQY

J gene: TRBJ2-2
V gene: TRBV6-1
CDR3 protein: ASSPGQANTGELF

J gene: TRBJ2-1
V gene: TRBV19
CDR3 protein: ASTGGASSYNEQF

J gene: TRBJ2-7
V gene: TRBV19
CDR3 protein: ASSIGGGGKSYEQY

J gene: TRBJ1-6
V gene: TRBV11-3
CDR3 protein: AFQGQCYSSYNSPLH

J gene: TRBJ2-1
V gene: TRBV18
CDR3 protein: ASSPPRTSVTNEQF

J gene: TRBJ2-7
V gene: TRBV27
CDR3 protein: ASSKTSGRALVHEQY

J gene: TRBJ2-7
V gene: TRBV6-1
CDR3 protein: ASSEEGWREY

J gene: TRBJ2-4
V gene: TRBV5-1
CDR3 protein: ASSLGTGGNIQY

J gene: TRBJ2-1
V gene: TRBV5-1
CDR3 protein: ASSLRIPSGRNEQF

J gene: TRBJ2-2
V gene: TRBV5-4
CDR3 protein: AGSYLRNTGELF

J gene: TRBJ2-7
V gene: TRBV7-7
CDR3 protein: ASSLGASYEQY

J gene: TRBJ2-1
V gene: TRBV5-1
CDR3 protein: ASSLEGLSFEQF

J gene: TRBJ2-7
V gene: TRBV5-1
CDR3 protein: ASSRDSYEQY

J gene: TRBJ1-4
V gene: TRBV18
CDR3 protein: ASSQLNEKLF

J gene: TRBJ1-1
V gene: TRBV5-4
CDR3 protein: ASSLLRADLREAF

J gene: TRBJ1-1
V gene: TRBV7-9
CDR3 protein: ASSRAGAVNWEREAF

J gene: TRBJ2-7
V gene: TRBV14
CDR3 protein: ASSQSPGTGEY

J gene: TRBJ1-4
V gene: TRBV7-9
CDR3 protein: ASSGEEKLF

J gene: TRBJ2-7
V gene: TRBV5-1
CDR3 protein: ASSLNSEQY

J gene: TRBJ1-5
V gene: TRBV9
CDR3 protein: ASSVGGGNYQPQH